The 7 T cell receptor beta chains below all came from one sample that was sequenced in a study of T cell responses to AZD1222 COVID-19 vaccine. Measured with immunoSEQ multiplex PCR; TCRdb has only the in-frame clones, and not every one. The sample shows more than 150,000 clones, just over 90% of them seen only once. Material: peripheral blood, obtained on day 0 of AZD1222 vaccination. The receptors stem from an adult in good health.

The rearrangement uses TRBV11-2 and TRBJ1-4, with D perhaps TRBD1 (6 bases). This CDR3 is built from 15 residues. Trimming left V 5 bases short and J 7 bases short, with 17 bases between. Germline V lookup: CDR1 SGHAT, CDR2 FQNNGV. The CDR3 DNA sequence: TGTGCCAGCAGCCCAAGGACAGACCCCCTTGAAAAACTGTTTTTT. It translates to CASSPRTDPLEKLFF.

The chain carries TRBV6-6 and TRBJ2-1, with no clear D. This CDR3 has 14 residues. Trimming shortened V by 5 bases and J by 5 bases, and 13 bases separated the two germline ends. Per the germline V gene, CDR1 is MNHNY and CDR2 is SVGAGI (reference sequence). This chain's CDR3 is CASSNLGDNNEQFF. Here the CDR3 DNA reads TGTGCCAGCAGTAACCTAGGAGATAACAATGAGCAGTTCTTC.

This sequence joins TRBV18 and TRBJ2-1; TRBD1 agrees at 10 bases. The germline V gene encodes CDR1 KGHSH and CDR2 LQKENI. CDR3 length: 14 residues. With V trimmed by 2 bases and J by 6 bases, 1 base remained unmatched. The CDR3 spells CASSPGTGANEQFF. The CDR3 DNA follows: TGTGCCAGCTCACCAGGGACAGGGGCCAATGAGCAGTTCTTC.

V usage is TRBV9 and J usage is TRBJ1-2; TRBD1 aligns across 8 bases. Germline V gives CDR1 SGDLS, CDR2 YYNGEE. V lost 4 bases and J lost 7; bases outside the gene matches: 6. The CDR3 runs to 13 residues. The CDR3 sequence is CASSSRTGIGYTF. In DNA, the CDR3 is TGTGCCAGCAGCTCAAGGACAGGGATTGGCTACACCTTC.

This chain connects TRBV7-9 to TRBJ2-7; TRBD2 agrees at 13 bases. The CDR3 consists of 15 residues. With V trimmed by 5 bases and J by 5 bases, 6 bases remained unmatched. CDR1 and CDR2 from the germline V gene are SEHNR and FQNEAQ (reference sequence). The CDR3 DNA reads TGTGCCAGCAGCACGGGACTAGCGGGATTCGACGAGCAGTACTTC. Protein sequence: CASSTGLAGFDEQYF. The full variable domain, completed using reference TRBV7-9 and TRBJ2-7, is DTGVSQNPRHKITKRGQNVTFRCDPISEHNRLYWYRQTLGQGPEFLTYFQNEAQLEKSRLLSDRFSAERPKGSFSTLEIQRTEQGDSAMYLCASSTGLAGFDEQYFGPGTRLTVT.

The sample holds one count of this clone. V usage is TRBV29-1 and J usage is TRBJ1-1; tentatively, D is TRBD1 (5 bases). The CDR3 totals 13 residues. V was shortened by 3 bases and J by 4 bases, with 12 bases between the two germline ends. The germline V gene encodes CDR1 SQVTM and CDR2 ANQGSEA. This CDR3 reads CSVDGAGATEAFF. Here the CDR3 DNA reads TGCAGCGTTGACGGGGCCGGTGCCACTGAAGCTTTCTTT.

This clone was counted a single time. The V and J genes are TRBV6-1 and TRBJ2-2, with no clear D. CDR1 MNHNS and CDR2 SASEGT come from the germline V gene. The CDR3 totals 15 residues. Trimming took off 0 bases at V and 2 bases at J, with 7 bases between the two ends. CDR3 region: CASSEATANTGELFF. The CDR3 coding sequence is TGTGCCAGCAGTGAAGCGACGGCTAACACCGGGGAGCTGTTTTTT.